The 22 T cell receptor beta chains listed next were all sequenced from one sample in a study of blood T cell repertoires in COVID-19. The repertoire was sequenced with immunoSEQ multiplex PCR; TCRdb's copy has only in-frame clones and lacks some. This table holds 300,000 to 400,000 clones, 75% to 90% found once. Sequenced sample: PBMCs or T cells enriched from blood (not recorded which). These receptor sequences come from a woman aged 25-40 years who had been exposed to COVID-19.

This clone is a singleton in its sample. The chain couples TRBV14 to TRBJ1-4; D is unresolved. Germline V gene data show CDR1 as SGHDN and CDR2 as FVKESK. V was clipped by 1 base and J by 8 bases, with 11 bases between them. The CDR3 is made up of 14 amino acids. CDR3 coding DNA: TGTGCCAGCAGCCAAGGACGGCCGGGGGAAAAACTGTTTTTT. Its translation is CASSQGRPGEKLFF.

The chain couples TRBV19 to TRBJ2-5, with D possibly matching TRBD2 (6 bases). The germline gives CDR1 LNHDA, CDR2 SQIVND (reference sequence). The CDR3 has 14 amino acids. V lost 6 bases and J lost 4, with 15 bases in between. The CDR3 DNA reads as TGTGCCAGTAGCCCCCGGGGGAATGGAGAGACCCAGTACTTC. This encodes CASSPRGNGETQYF.

The chain has TRBV4-2 and TRBJ1-2; D perhaps matches TRBD1 (5 bases). This CDR3 is built from 19 residues. Trimming stripped 0 bases from V and 2 bases from J, with 22 bases between. The germline gives CDR1 LGHNA, CDR2 YNFKEQ. The CDR3 nucleotides are TGTGCCAGCAGCCAAGAAGGATACGGCGGGACGGGGAAAAACTATGGCTACACCTTC. This translates into CASSQEGYGGTGKNYGYTF.

The chain is built from TRBV20-1 and TRBJ2-7; 7 bases line up with TRBD1. Germline values: CDR1 DFQATT, CDR2 SNEGSKA (reference sequence). Unmatched junction bases numbered 14, after V lost 3 bases and J lost 6 bases. There are 15 residues in the CDR3. CDR3 residues: CSASRLGGQPSEQYF. The CDR3 DNA reads TGCAGTGCTAGTCGTTTAGGGGGACAGCCCTCCGAGCAGTACTTC.

The chain employs TRBV28 and TRBJ1-2; the match to TRBD1 covers 9 bases. The germline V gene has CDR1 MDHEN and CDR2 SYDVKM. CDR3 size: 15 residues. The J segment lost 8 bases and the V segment lost 3 bases, leaving 10 bases of the junction unmatched. Here the CDR3 reads CASSLAGQGSVGYTF. The CDR3 DNA sequence: TGTGCCAGCAGTTTGGCAGGACAGGGGTCGGTAGGCTACACCTTC.

V is TRBV27 and J is TRBJ2-7, with TRBD2 matching over 10 bases. The CDR3 spans 15 residues. Germline V gives CDR1 MNHEY, CDR2 SMNVEV (reference sequence). Unmatched junction bases numbered 3, after V lost 2 bases and J lost 2 bases. CDR3 sequence: CASSLELAGTYEQYF. CDR3 nucleotides: TGTGCCAGCAGTTTAGAACTAGCGGGAACCTACGAGCAGTACTTC.

The table lists this clone with a few counts. V usage is TRBV6-5 and J usage is TRBJ1-2; a possible D gene is TRBD1 (5 bases). Germline loops: CDR1 MNHEY, CDR2 SVGAGI. The CDR3 runs to 13 residues. The V gene lost 10 bases and the J gene lost 2 bases, with 14 bases spanning the gap. The CDR3 spells CATRVQGNYGYTF. Here the CDR3 DNA reads TGTGCCACCAGGGTTCAGGGAAACTATGGCTACACCTTC.

The chain links TRBV15 to TRBJ1-4, with D perhaps TRBD1 (5 bases). CDR1 LNHNV and CDR2 YYDKDF come from the germline V gene (reference sequence). V was clipped by 0 bases and J by 4 bases, with 12 bases between them. The CDR3 spans 16 residues. The CDR3 bases are TGTGCCACCAGCAGAGATCGAGGGACTAGTAATGAAAAACTGTTTTTT. Translating gives CATSRDRGTSNEKLFF. Full variable domain (missing parts from reference TRBV15 and TRBJ1-4): DAMVIQNPRYQVTQFGKPVTLSCSQTLNHNVMYWYQQKSSQAPKLLFHYYDKDFNNEADTPDNFQSRRPNTSFCFLDIRSPGLGDTAMYLCATSRDRGTSNEKLFFGSGTQLSVL.

This sequence joins TRBV5-1 and TRBJ1-1; TRBD1 matches 7 bases. The V segment lost 5 bases and the J segment 4 bases; nucleotides outside the gene matches: 11. The germline CDR1 and CDR2 sequences are SGHRS and YFSETQ. The CDR3 totals 15 residues. CDR3 region: CASSIQGFEGTEAFF. CDR3 nucleotide sequence: TGCGCCAGCAGTATACAGGGGTTTGAGGGCACTGAAGCTTTCTTT.

The J gene is TRBJ2-5, the V gene TRBV7-3, with 12 positions matching TRBD1. Germline V gene data show CDR1 as SGHTA and CDR2 as FQGTGA. J was trimmed by 2 bases and V by 4 bases; bases with no gene match: 11. The CDR3 totals 18 residues. The CDR3 here is CASSSTGTGGAGQETQYF. The CDR3 DNA reads as TGTGCCAGCAGCTCCACCGGGACAGGGGGCGCGGGGCAAGAGACCCAGTACTTC.

This clone was picked up one time. This sequence joins TRBV21-1 and TRBJ2-1; the table gives TRBD2 as D, unverified against the DNA. TRBV21-1 is assigned pseudogene status. CDR3 length: 16 residues. DNA for the CDR3: TGTGCCAGCAGCAAAGAACAGAGCGGGGCATACAATGAGCAGTTCTTC. Amino acids: CASSKEQSGAYNEQFF.

This rearrangement joins TRBV3-1 (or the pseudogene TRBV3-2) to TRBJ1-6; D perhaps matches TRBD1 (5 bases). CDR1 LGHDT and CDR2 YNNKEL come from the germline V gene (reference sequence). The V end was cut by 2 bases, the J end by 5 bases, with 13 bases between. The CDR3 runs to 16 residues. CDR3 nucleotides: TGTGCCAGCAGCCAACTGTATCGCAGGGATAATTCACCCCTCCACTTT. It codes for CASSQLYRRDNSPLHF.

The rearrangement uses TRBV6-5 and TRBJ1-3; 7 nucleotides agree with TRBD1. Germline lookup yields CDR1 MNHEY and CDR2 SVGAGI. There are 15 residues in the CDR3. J gave up 4 bases and V 0 bases, and 3 bases lay outside the gene matches. DNA for the CDR3: TGTGCCAGCAGTTACTCGACAGGGATCGGAAACACCATATATTTT. It codes for CASSYSTGIGNTIYF.

The chain recombines TRBV20-1 with TRBJ2-1; D unclear. Trimming removed 3 bases from V and 10 bases from J, with 4 bases in between. The CDR3 length is 9 residues. From germline, CDR1 is DFQATT and CDR2 SNEGSKA (reference sequence). In DNA form, the CDR3 reads TGCAGTGCTAGCCTAGAGCAGTTCTTC. Its protein is CSASLEQFF.

The chain joins TRBV5-6 to TRBJ1-1; D remains unclear. The CDR3 has 14 residues. CDR1 and CDR2 from the germline V gene are SGHDT and YYEEEE. Trimming pared 2 bases from V and 4 bases from J, leaving 12 bases between. CDR3 bases: TGTGCCAGCAGCTTTATGAGGAGTAGCACTGAAGCTTTCTTT. This encodes CASSFMRSSTEAFF. The complete variable domain, with remaining parts taken from reference TRBV5-6 and TRBJ1-1, reads DAGVTQSPTHLIKTRGQQVTLRCSPKSGHDTVSWYQQALGQGPQFIFQYYEEEERQRGNFPDRFSGHQFPNYSSELNVNALLLGDSALYLCASSFMRSSTEAFFGQGTRLTVV.

This sequence joins TRBV30 and TRBJ2-7, with 9 bases lining up with TRBD1. J lost 3 bases, V lost 5 bases, and 8 bases had no gene match. CDR3 length: 14 amino acids. In germline, CDR1 is GTSNPN, CDR2 SVGIG (reference sequence). The CDR3 DNA reads as TGTGCCTGGGAACAGGGGGCCAGTATCTACGAGCAGTACTTC. Translated: CAWEQGASIYEQYF.

This clone was recorded only once. The chain carries TRBV6-5 and TRBJ1-4, with TRBD1 matching 7 bases. The CDR3 spans 15 residues. Trimming took 5 bases from V and 5 from J; bases not matched to a gene: 8. Germline V lookup: CDR1 MNHEY, CDR2 SVGAGI. CDR3 DNA sequence: TGTGCCAGCAGTCAGACAGGGTGGGGAAATGAAAAACTGTTTTTT. Amino acid sequence: CASSQTGWGNEKLFF.

The rearrangement joins TRBV28 to TRBJ2-7; 7 bases agree with TRBD2. The CDR3 has 14 residues. CDR1 is MDHEN and CDR2 is SYDVKM in the germline V gene. Trimming cost V 10 bases and J 7 bases; bases outside gene matches: 16. Written as DNA, the CDR3 is TGTGCCACCGGGACTAACCCTCATTATGAAGAGCAGTACTTC. Its protein is CATGTNPHYEEQYF.

The V gene is TRBV7-3, the J gene TRBJ1-1; unclear D gene. The CDR3 has 14 amino acids. The germline V gene has CDR1 SGHTA and CDR2 FQGTGA. V dropped 0 bases and J dropped 7 bases, with 12 bases sitting between them. DNA of the CDR3: TGTGCCAGCAGCTTAACGAGGGAGGGTGGTGAAGCTTTCTTT. Translating gives CASSLTREGGEAFF.

The chain combines TRBV5-4 with TRBJ2-3, with a weak D call TRBD2 (7 bases). The CDR3 sequence is 15 residues long. The V gene lost 4 bases and the J gene lost 2 bases, with 14 bases spanning the gap. From germline, CDR1 is SGHNT and CDR2 YYREEE (reference sequence). The CDR3 sequence is CASSMGGHDTDTQYF. The DNA for the CDR3 is TGTGCCAGCAGCATGGGGGGGCACGACACAGATACGCAGTATTTT.

Note on this clone: A junction boundary mismatches the germline segment, possibly from a read error. The chain links TRBV7-9 to TRBJ2-1; 9 positions agree with TRBD1. The germline V gene encodes CDR1 SEHNR and CDR2 FQNEAQ (reference sequence). The CDR3 totals 15 residues. The CDR3, as DNA: TGTGCCAGCACCTTAACAGGGGGCGAGTACAATGAGCAGTTCTTC. This gives the protein CASTLTGGEYNEQFF.

The rearrangement joins TRBV19 to TRBJ2-1, with D possibly TRBD1 on 5 matching bases. CDR3 length: 12 residues. Germline CDR1 is LNHDA and CDR2 is SQIVND (reference sequence). The germline V and J ends were trimmed by 4 bases and 9 bases, with 10 bases remaining between them. The CDR3 here is CASSRDRSEQFF. CDR3 in DNA: TGTGCCAGTAGTAGAGACAGAAGTGAGCAGTTCTTC.